The 32 T cell receptor beta chains given below trace back to one sample, sequenced in a study of spatial heterogeneity in lung cancer. In TCRdb, the 5' RACE reads were re-called with MiXCR into one record per CDR3 protein. The sample has some 97,000 distinct CDR3 sequences, around 4.8% seen once. The time point is: sample taken at primary tumor resection. Regarding the study as a whole: Expanded alpha and beta TCR counts within tumors tracked tumor mutation counts.

No cognate antigen is known for these TCRs. Here the sequenced sample was lung tumor tissue, taken at surgery. The receptors shown here come from a male donor with early-stage non-small cell lung cancer.

V and J are TRBV10-1 and TRBJ2-3; D unresolved. This CDR3 comprises 13 residues. Germline V CDR1 and CDR2: WNHNN, SYGVQD (reference sequence). The V and J ends lost 4 bases and 4 bases respectively, with 9 bases between them. DNA of the CDR3: TGCGCCAGCAGTGCAGCTGGGCCAGATACGCAGTATTTT. Its protein product is CASSAAGPDTQYF.

This clonotype was found many times. The V gene is TRBV5-6, the J gene TRBJ2-7; D not resolved. Trimming stripped 2 bases from V and 2 bases from J, with 8 bases between. Germline V CDR1 and CDR2: SGHDT, YYEEEE. This CDR3 spans 13 amino acids. CDR3 nucleotides: TGTGCCAGCAGCTTAAGGGAAACCTACGAGCAGTACTTC. It translates to CASSLRETYEQYF.

This clonotype was recorded many times. The gene calls are TRBV28 and TRBJ2-3; D assignment may be TRBD1 or TRBD2 (5 bases each). V was pared by 3 bases and J by 5 bases, with 15 bases between. The germline V gene encodes CDR1 MDHEN and CDR2 SYDVKM. The CDR3 is made up of 15 amino acids. The CDR3 reads CASSFSGTRLDTQYF. The CDR3, as DNA: TGTGCCAGCAGTTTTTCGGGGACCCGCCTAGATACGCAGTATTTT.

Regarding this clonotype: Given a much more abundant clone one base away, this may be a read error. No DNA is shown, since the ends of the CDR3 on it are uncertain; the CDR3 is the one TCRdb lists. The CDR3 loop is CASSVGDGSSYEQHF. The chain uses TRBV9 and TRBJ2-7; the table gives TRBD1 as D, unverified against the DNA. The germline V gene has CDR1 SGDLS and CDR2 YYNGEE. The CDR3 comprises 15 residues, both ends counted.

Many counts were recorded for this clonotype. Here the CDR3 reads CASTLRRSSYEQYF. The CDR3 DNA is TGTGCCAGCACCCTAAGGCGGAGCTCCTACGAGCAGTACTTC. The chain is built from TRBV28 and TRBJ2-7; D is undetermined. The CDR3 sequence is 14 residues long. V was clipped by 7 bases and J by 0 bases, with 13 bases between them. Germline CDR1 reads MDHEN; CDR2 reads SYDVKM. The whole variable domain, filled in from reference TRBV28 and TRBJ2-7, reads DVKVTQSSRYLVKRTGEKVFLECVQDMDHENMFWYRQDPGLGLRLIYFSYDVKMKEKGDIPEGYSVSREKKERFSLILESASTNQTSMYLCASTLRRSSYEQYFGPGTRLTVT.

This clonotype was counted ten times or more. The chain has TRBV16 and TRBJ2-7; weak D call: TRBD2 (5 bases). This CDR3 contains 16 residues. The V gene lost 4 bases and the J gene lost 4 bases, with 20 bases spanning the gap. Germline CDR1 reads KGHSY; CDR2 reads FQNENV. In nucleotides, the CDR3 is TGTGCCAGCAGCCCCGGGCGTGACGATACGGGGTACGAGCAGTACTTC. This gives the protein CASSPGRDDTGYEQYF.

This clonotype came up many times. The chain combines TRBV4-1 with TRBJ2-1, with 8 bases matching TRBD2. This CDR3 contains 15 residues. The V gene's germline CDR1 is MGHRA and CDR2 YSYEKL. V shed 0 bases, J shed 3 bases, and the junction held 1 base outside the gene matches. The CDR3 here is CASSQELAVYNEQFF. CDR3 coding DNA: TGCGCCAGCAGCCAAGAACTAGCGGTCTACAATGAGCAGTTCTTC.

Concerning this clonotype: Just one base apart from a much larger clone, this may be a read error. V gene TRBV12-3 or TRBV12-4 combines with J gene TRBJ2-5, with 12 bases lining up with TRBD2. V gave up 5 bases and J gave up 4 bases; unmatched junction bases: 8. The CDR3 covers 16 residues. The CDR3 region has the DNA TGTGCCAGCAGTCCGAGACTAGCGGGAGTGGTAGAGACCCAGTACTTC. It yields the protein CASSPRLAGVVETQYF.

Comment on this clonotype: Since a much larger clone is just one base distant, this may be a read error. The chain uses TRBV6-6 and TRBJ2-7, with a tentative D call TRBD2 (5 bases). The CDR3 length is 14 residues. Trimming took 2 bases from V and 5 from J, leaving 13 bases between them. Germline V gene data show CDR1 as MNHNY and CDR2 as SVGAGI (reference sequence). The CDR3 loop is CASSYEWRRDEQYF. CDR3 coding DNA: TGTGCCAGCAGTTACGAGTGGAGGCGGGACGAGCAGTACTTC.

This clonotype showed up just a few times. The chain joins TRBV20-1 to TRBJ1-5; 9 nucleotides align to TRBD1. This CDR3 contains 16 residues. CDR1 is DFQATT, CDR2 SNEGSKA, per germline (reference sequence). With 6 bases clipped from V and 6 bases from J, the junction kept 15 bases outside the gene matches. CDR3: CSATGTGSEWGQPQHF. In DNA form, the CDR3 reads TGCAGTGCAACCGGGACAGGGTCCGAATGGGGTCAGCCCCAGCATTTT.

Many counts were recorded for this clonotype. This rearrangement joins TRBV5-6 to TRBJ2-5; TRBD2 aligns across 13 bases. V shed 0 bases and J 5 bases; nucleotides not matched to a gene: 10. This CDR3 contains 18 residues. Germline V gene sequence: CDR1 SGHDT, CDR2 YYEEEE. CDR3 DNA: TGTGCCAGCAGCTTGGCCGGGACTAGCGGGATAGGGGGTGAGACCCAGTACTTC. Residues: CASSLAGTSGIGGETQYF.

By share, this clonotype counts as medium-sized. The gene calls are TRBV2 and TRBJ1-1; D uncertain. V lost 8 bases, J lost 5 bases, and 9 bases lay in between. This CDR3 spans 11 amino acids. Germline V gene lookup returns CDR1 SNHLY and CDR2 FYNNEI. CDR3 nucleotide sequence: TGTGCCAGCGGGCTCACTACTGAAGCTTTCTTT. Its protein is CASGLTTEAFF.

This clonotype was picked up many times. The V and J genes are TRBV6-5 and TRBJ2-7, with D tentatively TRBD2 (5 bases). Germline-derived CDR1 and CDR2 are MNHEY and SVGAGI. CDR3 length: 11 residues. Trimming removed 7 bases from V and 4 bases from J, with 8 bases in between. In DNA, the CDR3 is TGTGCCAGCAAGGGAGCGTACGAGCAGTACTTC. Its translation is CASKGAYEQYF.

This clonotype occurred many times. V and J are TRBV12-3 or TRBV12-4 and TRBJ2-1; D is ambiguous. The V and J ends lost 6 bases and 5 bases respectively, with 8 bases between them. The CDR3 sequence is 12 residues long. The CDR3 protein is CASSTYHNEQFF. The DNA of the CDR3 is TGTGCCAGCAGCACCTATCACAATGAGCAGTTCTTC.

The sample holds many counts of this clonotype. The chain has TRBV20-1 and TRBJ2-3; 8 nucleotides agree with TRBD2. The V and J ends lost 6 bases and 1 base, in that order; junction bases with no gene match: 9. Germline V gene sequence: CDR1 DFQATT, CDR2 SNEGSKA (reference sequence). The length of the CDR3 is 15 residues. The CDR3 region is CSASRGAGGTDTQYF. The CDR3, as DNA: TGCAGTGCCTCCCGAGGAGCGGGAGGCACAGATACGCAGTATTTT.

In its sample, this clonotype was seen many times. CDR3: CASRGGPGPTKTYEQYF. CDR3 coding DNA: TGTGCAAGTCGCGGCGGGCCAGGCCCTACCAAGACCTACGAGCAGTACTTC. The chain is built from TRBV12-2 and TRBJ2-7; the table's TRBD1 call for D was not verified on the DNA. TRBV12-2 is flagged as a pseudogene. The CDR3 totals 17 residues.

This clonotype was counted at least ten times. The chain uses TRBV4-1 and TRBJ2-3, with D perhaps being TRBD1 or TRBD2 (5 bases each). The germline V gene has CDR1 MGHRA and CDR2 YSYEKL. The CDR3 runs to 14 residues. Trimming stripped 3 bases from V and 3 bases from J, with 10 bases between. The CDR3 sequence: CASSHDGTTDTQYF. The DNA of the CDR3 is TGCGCCAGCAGCCACGACGGGACGACAGATACGCAGTATTTT.

The chain carries TRBV6-2 or TRBV6-3 and TRBJ2-5; 7 bases are shared with TRBD1. Trimming removed 2 bases from V and 2 bases from J; junction bases left unmatched: 5. Germline assignment: CDR1 MNHEY and CDR2 SVGEGT. This CDR3 has 15 amino acids. CDR3 in amino acids: CASSYPRGRQETQYF. The CDR3 nucleotides read TGTGCCAGCAGTTACCCAAGGGGGCGGCAAGAGACCCAGTACTTC.

The chain joins TRBV5-1 to TRBJ1-1; weak D call: TRBD1 (6 bases). CDR3 length equals 14 residues. The germline gives CDR1 SGHRS, CDR2 YFSETQ. Trimming cost V 3 bases and J 3 bases, with 12 bases left between them. The CDR3, as DNA: TGCGCCAGCAGCTCGGACAGTATCTACACTGAAGCTTTCTTT. This encodes CASSSDSIYTEAFF.

This clonotype was found many times. This rearrangement joins TRBV5-1 to TRBJ2-1, with 9 bases identical to TRBD2. The CDR3 runs to 18 residues. J gave up 5 bases and V 2 bases, and 14 bases lay outside the gene matches. CDR1 and CDR2 (germline): SGHRS, YFSETQ. In nucleotides, the CDR3 is TGCGCCAGCAGCTTCCCCAGCGGGAGGCTGGGAAAGGACAATGAGCAGTTCTTC. This encodes CASSFPSGRLGKDNEQFF.

This clonotype was detected many times. The chain is built from TRBV11-2 and TRBJ2-3, with D possibly TRBD2 on 5 matching bases. The germline V gene encodes CDR1 SGHAT and CDR2 FQNNGV. The CDR3 has 16 residues. Trimming took off 5 bases at V and 2 bases at J, with 17 bases between the two ends. The CDR3 protein is CASSPTGLAFTDTQYF. The CDR3 DNA follows: TGTGCCAGCAGCCCCACGGGTCTAGCATTCACAGATACGCAGTATTTT. Supplemented by reference TRBV11-2 and TRBJ2-3, the full variable domain reads EAGVAQSPRYKIIEKRQSVAFWCNPISGHATLYWYQQILGQGPKLLIQFQNNGVVDDSQLPKDRFSAERLKGVDSTLKIQPAKLEDSAVYLCASSPTGLAFTDTQYFGPGTRLTVL.

This clonotype was observed at least ten times. The CDR3 region is CASSLVSGDNEQFF. In DNA, the CDR3 is TGCGCCAGCAGCTTGGTTTCGGGAGACAATGAGCAGTTCTTC. The rearrangement links TRBV5-1 to TRBJ2-1; D is perhaps TRBD2 (6 bases). The V end was cut by 0 bases, the J end by 5 bases, with 9 bases between. This CDR3 region has 14 residues. The germline V gene encodes CDR1 SGHRS and CDR2 YFSETQ. The full variable domain, with the rest looked up from reference TRBV5-1 and TRBJ2-1, is KAGVTQTPRYLIKTRGQQVTLSCSPISGHRSVSWYQQTPGQGLQFLFEYFSETQRNKGNFPGRFSGRQFSNSRSEMNVSTLELGDSALYLCASSLVSGDNEQFFGPGTRLTVL.

This clonotype was seen many times. The chain employs TRBV4-1 and TRBJ1-3; 7 positions match TRBD1. V shed 3 bases and J 0 bases; nucleotides not matched to a gene: 2. The CDR3 loop spans 15 amino acids. From germline, CDR1 is MGHRA and CDR2 YSYEKL. CDR3 nucleotide sequence: TGCGCCAGCAGCCAGACAGGGACCTCTGGAAACACCATATATTTT. Amino acids: CASSQTGTSGNTIYF.

This clonotype was counted ten times or more. The chain uses TRBV4-1 and TRBJ1-2; possibly TRBD1 for D (5 bases). Germline CDR1 and CDR2: MGHRA and YSYEKL. V was clipped by 4 bases and J by 0 bases, with 15 bases between them. CDR3 length equals 16 residues. The CDR3, as DNA: TGCGCCAGCAGCCGTGGGACTGCCACTTCTAACTATGGCTACACCTTC. As protein: CASSRGTATSNYGYTF.

This clonotype was observed at least ten times. The chain carries TRBV28 and TRBJ2-5; D remains ambiguous. Trimming took 3 bases from V and 0 from J, leaving 5 bases between them. CDR3 length: 13 residues. Germline-derived CDR1 and CDR2 are MDHEN and SYDVKM. The CDR3 bases are TGTGCCAGCAGTTTGCCGAACCAAGAGACCCAGTACTTC. This gives the protein CASSLPNQETQYF.

The table lists this clonotype with a few counts. CDR3 DNA: TGTGCCAGCAGCGCCTGGGACTACCCGAACATTCAGTACTTC. Its protein product is CASSAWDYPNIQYF. V is TRBV14 and J is TRBJ2-4; TRBD2 matches at 7 bases. Germline values: CDR1 SGHDN, CDR2 FVKESK. Unmatched junction bases numbered 8, after V lost 5 bases and J lost 7 bases. The CDR3 contains 14 residues.

This clonotype was counted ten times or more. The rearrangement joins TRBV3-1 to TRBJ2-2, with 9 bases aligning to TRBD2. Trimming removed 5 bases from V and 6 bases from J; junction bases left unmatched: 7. Germline CDR1 is LGHDT and CDR2 is YNNKEL (reference sequence). The CDR3 covers 15 residues. The CDR3 region has the DNA TGTGCCAGCAGCTCCGGTTTAGCGGGAGCCGGGGAGCTGTTTTTT. Translating gives CASSSGLAGAGELFF. The full variable domain, with the rest looked up from reference TRBV3-1 and TRBJ2-2, is DTAVSQTPKYLVTQMGNDKSIKCEQNLGHDTMYWYKQDSKKFLKIMFSYNNKELIINETVPNRFSPKSPDKAHLNLHINSLELGDSAVYFCASSSGLAGAGELFFGEGSRLTVL.

This clonotype was detected many times. This chain uses TRBV28 with TRBJ1-4; D might be TRBD1 (6 bases). Trimming removed 6 bases at V and 2 bases at J, with 16 bases between. The CDR3 runs 16 residues. Looked up from germline, CDR1 is MDHEN and CDR2 is SYDVKM. The CDR3, as DNA: TGTGCCAGCAGGGCACTTCAGGGGTTTACTAATGAAAAACTGTTTTTT. The encoded protein is CASRALQGFTNEKLFF.

In its sample, this clonotype was seen many times. The genes are TRBV18 and TRBJ1-1, with a weak D call TRBD1 (5 bases). Germline V gene data show CDR1 as KGHSH and CDR2 as LQKENI. The V and J ends lost 3 bases and 6 bases respectively, with 11 bases between them. The length of the CDR3 is 13 residues. The CDR3 DNA sequence: TGTGCCAGCTCACCCTCCAGGGAGGCTGAAGCTTTCTTT. Translating gives CASSPSREAEAFF.

This clonotype has a count of ten or more. The CDR3 region is CAISEYQNTGELFF. CDR3 nucleotide sequence: TGTGCCATCAGTGAGTACCAGAACACCGGGGAGCTGTTTTTT. This rearrangement joins TRBV10-3 to TRBJ2-2; unclear D gene. Trimming took off 1 base at V and 1 base at J, with 4 bases between the two ends. Germline-derived CDR1 and CDR2 are ENHRY and SYGVKD. There are 14 residues in the CDR3.

This clonotype occurred many times. This chain uses TRBV7-8 with TRBJ2-1; D gene ambiguous. The length of the CDR3 is 15 residues. The V end was cut by 3 bases, the J end by 8 bases, with 17 bases between. The germline gives CDR1 SGHVS, CDR2 FQNEAQ. The CDR3 loop reads CASSFLTTNSDEQFF. As DNA, the CDR3 is TGTGCCAGCAGCTTTCTCACAACGAACTCGGATGAGCAGTTCTTC.

The table lists this clonotype with many counts. V usage is TRBV9 and J usage is TRBJ2-5; 8 nucleotides line up with TRBD2. The CDR3 loop spans 15 amino acids. The junction had 10 bases not matched to a gene; V was cut back by 4 bases and J by 5 bases. CDR1 is SGDLS and CDR2 is YYNGEE in the germline V gene. The CDR3 loop is CASSRDHGGDETQYF. In DNA form, the CDR3 reads TGTGCCAGCAGCCGTGATCACGGGGGGGATGAGACCCAGTACTTC.